The clone carrying this TCR beta chain was counted between two and nine times. This entry is derived from a study of blood T cell repertoires in COVID-19. This CDR3 has 15 amino acids. In germline, CDR1 is WSHSY, CDR2 SAAADI. Trimming removed 3 bases at V and 5 bases at J, with 11 bases between. The repertoire was sequenced with immunoSEQ multiplex PCR; TCRdb's copy has only in-frame clones and lacks some. The sample records fewer than 500,000 clones, 87% being singletons. This rearrangement joins TRBV10-2 to TRBJ1-6; a possible D gene is TRBD1 (5 bases). This clonotype originated in a woman between 18 and 29 years old with acute COVID-19. Material: PBMCs or T cells enriched from blood (not recorded which). The CDR3 sequence: CASSDGAANNSPLHF. CDR3 sequence (DNA): TGCGCCAGCAGTGATGGGGCAGCCAATAATTCACCCCTCCACTTT.